This T cell receptor beta chain stems from a study of blood T cell repertoires in COVID-19. After removal of 7 bases from V and 6 bases from J, the junction contained 7 bases not matched to a gene. There are 14 residues in the CDR3. Here immunoSEQ multiplex PCR was the method, and the copy in TCRdb shows in-frame clones only, minus some. The sample includes roughly 50,000 clones, about 85% of them seen just once. Specimen: peripheral blood. This sequence joins TRBV5-3 and TRBJ1-5, with 10 bases lining up with TRBD1. TRBV5-3 is an ORF; its function is uncertain. The TCR comes from a woman aged 80 or older with acute or convalescent COVID-19. The CDR3 sequence: CARGTGAGSQPQHF. The DNA of the CDR3 is TGTGCCAGAGGGACAGGGGCGGGTTCTCAGCCCCAGCATTTT.